The clone carrying this T cell receptor (beta chain) was seen repeatedly, ten times or more. What it binds is not known. This entry belongs to a study of blood T cells in healthy people across ages. Whole-study findings and limits: There was no known CMV status for donors, so expanded clonotype changes were possibly confounded.

Combining a sample-barcoded 5' primer with a J-beta primer mix, a second PCR ran for roughly 6 to 12 cycles. TCRdb re-derived calls from the 5' RACE reads in MiXCR, one entry per CDR3 protein. The repertoire holds 1,300,000 or so distinct CDR3 sequences, with 59% as singletons. V lost 2 bases to trimming and J lost 0 bases, with 2 bases between them. The CDR3 length is 13 residues. The clonotype was recovered from a man aged 18 to 29 in good health. V and J are TRBV12-3 or TRBV12-4 and TRBJ2-4, with D hard to call. Material for sequencing was blood. CDR3 loop: CASSLLAKNIQYF. The DNA for the CDR3 is TGTGCCAGCAGTTTATTAGCCAAAAACATTCAGTACTTC.